The clone carrying this T cell receptor (beta chain) was counted between two and nine times. Its antigen remains unidentified. The sample is drawn from a study of OX40 agonist ivuxolimab in advanced cancers. Background on the study: Partial responses were achieved by three patients, one with hepatocellular carcinoma and two with cutaneous melanoma.

Sequencing used immunoSEQ multiplex PCR; TCRdb keeps in-frame clones, though not all of them. This sample carries 23,000 or so clones, 75% to 85% of them seen once, and the ten largest clones take about 8.3%. In germline, CDR1 is SGHRS, CDR2 YFSETQ. The CDR3 loop spans 13 amino acids. The V gene lost 1 base and the J gene lost 8 bases, with 10 bases spanning the gap. General observations from the study: More expanded clones were seen, on average, in CD8+ T cells than in CD4+. Among some nonresponders, normalized T-cell clonal expansion was also low.

This receptor was identified in an adult with an advanced solid tumor such as melanoma, head and neck, liver or kidney cancer. This sample comprised CD4+ or CD8+ T cells sorted from blood, obtained in a trial of the OX40 agonist ivuxolimab. This chain links TRBV5-1 with TRBJ2-1, with D uncertain. The CDR3 spells CASSLSFRDEQFF. DNA for the CDR3: TGCGCCAGCAGCTTGTCTTTTCGCGATGAGCAGTTCTTC.